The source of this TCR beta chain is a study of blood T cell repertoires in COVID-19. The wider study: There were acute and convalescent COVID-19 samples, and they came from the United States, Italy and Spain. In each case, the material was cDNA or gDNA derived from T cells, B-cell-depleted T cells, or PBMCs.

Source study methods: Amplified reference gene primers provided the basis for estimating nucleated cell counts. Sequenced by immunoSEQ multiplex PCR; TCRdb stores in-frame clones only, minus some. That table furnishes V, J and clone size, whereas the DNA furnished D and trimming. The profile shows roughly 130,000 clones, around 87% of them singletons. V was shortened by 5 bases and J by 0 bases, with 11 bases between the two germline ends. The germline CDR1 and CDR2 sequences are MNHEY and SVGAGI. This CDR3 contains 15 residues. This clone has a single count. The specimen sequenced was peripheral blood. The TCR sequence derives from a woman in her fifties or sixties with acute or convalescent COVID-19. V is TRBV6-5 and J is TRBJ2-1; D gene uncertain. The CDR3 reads CASSPRLSSYNEQFF. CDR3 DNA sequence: TGTGCCAGCAGTCCCCGACTGAGCTCCTACAATGAGCAGTTCTTC.